These 29 T cell receptor beta chains were all obtained from the same sample, sequenced in a study of blood T cell repertoires in COVID-19. Profiled with immunoSEQ multiplex PCR; TCRdb holds only in-frame clones, not every one. This sample has approximately 68,000 clones, with around 87% found just once. The sample consisted of peripheral blood. The receptors shown here come from a man in his fifties or sixties with active COVID-19.

This clone came up once. The chain joins TRBV3-1 (or the pseudogene TRBV3-2) to TRBJ2-5, with D possibly matching TRBD1 (6 bases). The CDR3 has 14 amino acids. Trimming left V 2 bases short and J 4 bases short, with 11 bases between. In germline, CDR1 is LGHDT, CDR2 YNNKEL (reference sequence). The CDR3 bases are TGTGCCAGCAGCCAAAACAGGGTTGCAGAGACCCAGTACTTC. This codes for CASSQNRVAETQYF.

This clone came up a few times. The gene calls are TRBV24-1 and TRBJ1-5; TRBD1 is a possible D gene (5 bases). Deletions cut 3 bases from V and 4 bases from J, with 9 bases between. Germline CDR1 KGHDR, CDR2 SFDVKD. The CDR3 covers 14 residues. This CDR3 is CATSDHDRNQPQHF. The CDR3 DNA is TGTGCCACCAGTGATCACGACAGAAATCAGCCCCAGCATTTT.

The chain is built from TRBV5-5 and TRBJ2-7; 7 bases agree with TRBD2. Germline lookup yields CDR1 SGHKS and CDR2 YYEKEE (reference sequence). This CDR3 region has 15 residues. J was trimmed by 3 bases and V by 3 bases; bases with no gene match: 9. CDR3 coding DNA: TGTGCCAGCAGCTGGGAGGGCTCGTCCCTCTACGAGCAGTACTTC. This gives the protein CASSWEGSSLYEQYF. The variable domain in full, completed from reference TRBV5-5 and TRBJ2-7, reads DAGVTQSPTHLIKTRGQQVTLRCSPISGHKSVSWYQQVLGQGPQFIFQYYEKEERGRGNFPDRFSARQFPNYSSELNVNALLLGDSALYLCASSWEGSSLYEQYFGPGTRLTVT.

V is TRBV7-2 and J is TRBJ1-2; 7 positions match TRBD1. The CDR3 sequence is 15 residues long. V lost 8 bases and J lost 0; bases outside the gene matches: 9. The germline V gene encodes CDR1 SGHTA and CDR2 FQGNSA. CDR3 nucleotide sequence: TGTGCCAGCGCTCAGGGGGGACTTTCTAACTATGGCTACACCTTC. Its protein product is CASAQGGLSNYGYTF.

J is TRBJ2-5 and V is TRBV27, with 15 bases that match TRBD2. The J segment lost 7 bases and the V segment lost 4 bases, leaving 7 bases of the junction unmatched. CDR1 MNHEY and CDR2 SMNVEV come from the germline V gene (reference sequence). The CDR3 loop spans 16 amino acids. This chain's CDR3 is CASSSGTSGRLGTQYF. The CDR3 DNA follows: TGTGCCAGCAGTTCCGGGACTAGCGGGAGGTTAGGGACCCAGTACTTC.

The rearrangement links TRBV29-1 to TRBJ1-5, with 7 bases fitting TRBD1. The CDR3 runs to 12 residues. V trimming: 6 bases; J trimming: 5 bases; junction bases outside the gene matches: 4. Germline loops: CDR1 SQVTM, CDR2 ANQGSEA. The CDR3: CSVGQGDQPQHF. In DNA form, the CDR3 reads TGCAGCGTAGGCCAGGGGGATCAGCCCCAGCATTTT.

The V gene is TRBV7-9, the J gene TRBJ2-5; 8 bases match TRBD1. CDR3 size: 14 residues. From germline, CDR1 is SEHNR and CDR2 FQNEAQ (reference sequence). V shed 5 bases and J 5 bases; nucleotides not matched to a gene: 7. The CDR3 spells CASSQSTGGETQYF. CDR3 DNA: TGTGCCAGCAGCCAATCTACAGGGGGGGAGACCCAGTACTTC.

V and J are TRBV5-1 and TRBJ1-1; 11 nucleotides match TRBD1. Germline-derived CDR1 and CDR2 are SGHRS and YFSETQ. V was pared by 2 bases and J by 4 bases, with 4 bases of the junction left unmatched. This CDR3 is built from 15 residues. The CDR3 sequence is CASSFDGTGGTEAFF. The CDR3 DNA follows: TGCGCCAGCAGCTTTGATGGGACAGGGGGCACTGAAGCTTTCTTT. The whole variable domain, filled in from reference TRBV5-1 and TRBJ1-1, reads KAGVTQTPRYLIKTRGQQVTLSCSPISGHRSVSWYQQTPGQGLQFLFEYFSETQRNKGNFPGRFSGRQFSNSRSEMNVSTLELGDSALYLCASSFDGTGGTEAFFGQGTRLTVV.

This rearrangement joins TRBV7-2 to TRBJ1-1; 8 nucleotides agree with TRBD1. V lost 3 bases, J lost 1 base, and 4 bases stayed unmatched. Germline assignment: CDR1 SGHTA and CDR2 FQGNSA. This CDR3 has 15 residues. In nucleotides, the CDR3 is TGTGCCAGCAGCTTTACAGGACAGGGGAACACTGAAGCTTTCTTT. Its protein product is CASSFTGQGNTEAFF.

This rearrangement joins TRBV7-9 to TRBJ1-2; 7 positions agree with TRBD1. CDR3 size: 14 residues. J gave up 3 bases and V 5 bases, and 6 bases lay outside the gene matches. Germline V gene lookup returns CDR1 SEHNR and CDR2 FQNEAQ (reference sequence). CDR3 DNA: TGTGCCAGCAGCCAGGGGGTCGGATACTATGGCTACACCTTC. This codes for CASSQGVGYYGYTF.

This clone was observed a handful of times. A junction end diverges from the germline sequence, so it may reflect a read error. The CDR3 spells CASSLGRGDEKLFF. In DNA, the CDR3 is TGTGCTAGCAGCTTAGGAAGGGGTGACGAAAAACTGTTTTTT. The chain is built from TRBV7-7 and TRBJ1-4, with a weak D call TRBD1 (5 bases). This CDR3 has 14 residues. The germline gives CDR1 SSHAT, CDR2 FNYEAQ (reference sequence).

The chain carries TRBV19 and TRBJ2-1, with TRBD1 matching 11 bases. CDR3 length: 16 residues. The V gene's germline CDR1 is LNHDA and CDR2 SQIVND (reference sequence). J lost 2 bases, V lost 5 bases, and 5 bases had no gene match. CDR3 DNA: TGTGCCAGTAGTGCAACGGGACAGGGGGCCTACAATGAGCAGTTCTTC. It translates to CASSATGQGAYNEQFF.

The V and J genes are TRBV5-4 and TRBJ2-3; 10 bases align to TRBD2. J lost 6 bases, V lost 4 bases, and 11 bases had no gene match. Germline CDR1 and CDR2: SGHNT and YYREEE (reference sequence). The CDR3 extends over 16 amino acids. The CDR3 reads CASSPDRSGGEDTQYF. The CDR3 nucleotides read TGTGCCAGCAGCCCCGATCGCAGCGGGGGGGAGGATACGCAGTATTTT. Based on the CDR3 plus reference TRBV5-4 and TRBJ2-3, the full variable domain is ETGVTQSPTHLIKTRGQQVTLRCSSQSGHNTVSWYQQALGQGPQFIFQYYREEENGRGNFPPRFSGLQFPNYSSELNVNALELDDSALYLCASSPDRSGGEDTQYFGPGTRLTVL.

The V and J genes are TRBV9 and TRBJ2-1; 7 bases map to TRBD2. Losses at the gene ends were 0 bases for V and 4 bases for J; bases not matched to a gene: 7. This CDR3 spans 16 amino acids. Germline lookup yields CDR1 SGDLS and CDR2 YYNGEE. The CDR3 bases are TGTGCCAGCAGCGTAGGAGGGGCTAGCGGATACAATGAGCAGTTCTTC. Translation gives CASSVGGASGYNEQFF. The full variable domain, completed using reference TRBV9 and TRBJ2-1, is DSGVTQTPKHLITATGQRVTLRCSPRSGDLSVYWYQQSLDQGLQFLIQYYNGEERAKGNILERFSAQQFPDLHSELNLSSLELGDSALYFCASSVGGASGYNEQFFGPGTRLTVL.

This clone has just one count. The rearrangement links TRBV6-5 to TRBJ1-3, with 10 bases fitting TRBD1. Germline V gene lookup returns CDR1 MNHEY and CDR2 SVGAGI. The CDR3 consists of 14 residues. J lost 4 bases, V lost 5 bases, and 2 bases had no gene match. DNA of the CDR3: TGTGCCAGCAGTCCGGGACAGGGGGGAAACACCATATATTTT. Protein: CASSPGQGGNTIYF.

The chain joins TRBV18 to TRBJ2-3; D is undetermined. The CDR3 is 15 amino acids. V lost 2 bases and J 0 bases, leaving 9 bases between the germline ends. CDR1 and CDR2 from the germline V gene are KGHSH and LQKENI. The CDR3 reads CASSPSGSSTDTQYF. CDR3 bases: TGTGCCAGCTCACCATCGGGTTCTAGCACAGATACGCAGTATTTT.

The CDR3, as DNA: TGTGCCAGCTCACTGGCAGTTAATAATTCACCCCTCCACTTT. This gives the protein CASSLAVNNSPLHF. The V call is TRBV18, the J call TRBJ1-6; D gene ambiguous. The CDR3 covers 14 residues. Trimming left V 4 bases short and J 5 bases short, with 9 bases between. Looked up from germline, CDR1 is KGHSH and CDR2 is LQKENI.

The rearrangement links TRBV10-3 to TRBJ2-1; no clear D gene. The germline V and J ends were trimmed by 8 bases and 0 bases, with 11 bases remaining between them. CDR3 size: 14 residues. Germline CDR1 is ENHRY and CDR2 is SYGVKD. This CDR3 is CAIRLGPSYNEQFF. The CDR3 DNA reads TGTGCCATCCGATTGGGCCCCTCCTACAATGAGCAGTTCTTC.

The sample holds one count of this clone. The chain carries TRBV24-1 and TRBJ2-1; TRBD2 agrees at 13 bases. The CDR3 is 17 residues long. From germline, CDR1 is KGHDR and CDR2 SFDVKD. The ends lost 4 bases at V and 7 bases at J; junction bases unmatched: 9. This CDR3 is CATSDYTTSGRANEQFF. The CDR3 DNA is TGTGCCACCAGTGACTATACTACTAGCGGGAGGGCTAATGAGCAGTTCTTC.

This chain links TRBV4-3 with TRBJ1-6; 10 nucleotides line up with TRBD1. CDR3 length: 17 amino acids. Trimming took 3 bases from V and 7 from J; bases not matched to a gene: 9. Per germline, CDR1 LGHNA and CDR2 YSLEER. As DNA, the CDR3 is TGCGCCAGCAGCCAGGACAGGGGGGAGCTTGGGAATTCACCCCTCCACTTT. This codes for CASSQDRGELGNSPLHF.

The CDR3 bases are TGCGCCAGTTCGCAAGTGGGGGGGGGCAGTTCAGATACGCAGTATTTT. Translation gives CASSQVGGGSSDTQYF. This rearrangement joins TRBV4-3 to TRBJ2-3; perhaps TRBD2 as D (7 bases). V was trimmed by 9 bases and J by 4 bases, leaving 23 bases between them. This CDR3 spans 16 amino acids. Germline CDR1 and CDR2: LGHNA and YSLEER.

The chain recombines TRBV6-5 with TRBJ1-2, with D perhaps TRBD1 (6 bases). Germline CDR1 and CDR2: MNHEY and SVGAGI. This CDR3 region has 15 residues. V was clipped by 2 bases and J by 1 base, with 11 bases between them. CDR3 bases: TGTGCCAGCAGTTACGGGGGGGCGGTTAACTATGGCTACACCTTC. Translating it yields CASSYGGAVNYGYTF.

The chain recombines TRBV6-6 with TRBJ1-2; 7 nucleotides line up with TRBD1. The germline gives CDR1 MNHNY, CDR2 SVGAGI (reference sequence). V lost 8 bases, J lost 3 bases, and 9 bases stayed unmatched. The CDR3 totals 14 residues. The CDR3, as DNA: TGTGCCAGCGAGCTTAGGGGGCAAGACTATGGCTACACCTTC. This gives the protein CASELRGQDYGYTF.

The chain uses TRBV28 and TRBJ2-3; TRBD2 aligns across 10 bases. Germline CDR1 and CDR2: MDHEN and SYDVKM. Germline trimming cut 3 bases from V and 2 bases from J; bases unmatched to any gene: 11. The CDR3 is 18 residues long. As DNA, the CDR3 is TGTGCCAGCAGTTTCGCTAGCGGGGGCCTCCCCATCACAGATACGCAGTATTTT. Its protein is CASSFASGGLPITDTQYF.

The chain employs TRBV19 and TRBJ1-2; the D is unclear. The CDR3 is made up of 14 amino acids. The germline CDR1 and CDR2 sequences are LNHDA and SQIVND (reference sequence). V gave up 9 bases and J gave up 4 bases, with 18 bases separating them. The CDR3 coding sequence is TGTGCCAGAAGAGGTCGGGATTTAGCCTATGGCTACACCTTC. It specifies CARRGRDLAYGYTF.

The gene calls are TRBV27 and TRBJ1-1; D unresolved. Germline-derived CDR1 and CDR2 are MNHEY and SMNVEV (reference sequence). There are 14 residues in the CDR3. V was shortened by 5 bases and J by 4 bases, with 14 bases between the two germline ends. CDR3 sequence reads: CASSQDGVATEAFF. The CDR3 nucleotides read TGTGCCAGCAGTCAGGACGGGGTGGCCACTGAAGCTTTCTTT.

This clone was counted between two and nine times. This rearrangement joins TRBV28 to TRBJ1-5; tentative D call: TRBD1 (5 bases). Germline CDR1 reads MDHEN; CDR2 reads SYDVKM. V lost 1 base to trimming and J lost 0 bases, with 16 bases between them. CDR3 length: 18 residues. In nucleotides, the CDR3 is TGTGCCAGCAGTTTATTAAGGTGGGAGGGGTATAGCAATCAGCCCCAGCATTTT. Translation gives CASSLLRWEGYSNQPQHF.

This clone was detected only a few times. CDR3 DNA sequence: TGTGCCAGCAGCCCCCCCTCTAGGGAGCAGTACTTC. It is translated as CASSPPSREQYF. The gene calls are TRBV7-9 and TRBJ2-7; D unresolved. Deletions cut 5 bases from V and 7 bases from J, with 12 bases between. The germline gives CDR1 SEHNR, CDR2 FQNEAQ (reference sequence). This CDR3 comprises 12 residues.

The CDR3 spells CASSPTGVSGNTIYF. The CDR3 nucleotides read TGTGCCAGCTCACCAACGGGGGTCTCTGGAAACACCATATATTTT. The rearrangement links TRBV18 to TRBJ1-3, with D maybe TRBD1 (5 bases). Looked up from germline, CDR1 is KGHSH and CDR2 is LQKENI. The CDR3 extends over 15 amino acids. The germline V and J ends were trimmed by 2 bases and 0 bases, with 8 bases remaining between them.